Following are 29 T cell receptor beta chains from one sample sequenced in a study of cytomegalovirus exposure and HLA in healthy donors. It was with 60 Vbeta and 13 Jbeta primers that the PCR ran. Libraries were prepared by immunoSEQ multiplex PCR; TCRdb keeps only in-frame clonotypes and omits some of them. The data show roughly 150,000 clones, with more than 70% seen just once and 2.5% to 4% held by the top ten. Sequencing input: PBMCs. These receptors were collected from a man aged 35 to 55 in good health and CMV-seronegative.

The genes are TRBV5-6 and TRBJ1-2; D uncertain. Germline V CDR1 and CDR2: SGHDT, YYEEEE. This CDR3 is 14 amino acids long. The germline V and J ends were trimmed by 3 bases and 2 bases, with 11 bases remaining between them. CDR3 amino acids: CASSYLSGNYGYTF. The CDR3 DNA sequence: TGTGCCAGCAGCTATCTTTCGGGAAACTATGGCTACACCTTC.

This rearrangement joins TRBV27 to TRBJ1-1; 8 bases map to TRBD1. The CDR3 is 14 residues long. Losses at the gene ends were 2 bases for V and 5 bases for J; bases not matched to a gene: 4. Looked up from germline, CDR1 is MNHEY and CDR2 is SMNVEV (reference sequence). This chain's CDR3 is CASSLKTGETEAFF. The CDR3 DNA sequence: TGTGCCAGCAGTTTAAAGACAGGGGAAACTGAAGCTTTCTTT.

The V call is TRBV6-1, the J call TRBJ2-1; maybe TRBD1 (5 bases). Germline CDR1 reads MNHNS; CDR2 reads SASEGT. The CDR3 runs 14 residues. The V end was cut by 7 bases, the J end by 2 bases, with 12 bases between. The CDR3 DNA follows: TGTGCCAGCATTACGACAGTTACCTACAATGAGCAGTTCTTC. It encodes CASITTVTYNEQFF.

This chain's CDR3 is CASSPIQGNEQYF. CDR3 DNA: TGTGCCAGCAGCCCCATCCAGGGTAACGAGCAGTACTTC. This rearrangement joins TRBV7-9 to TRBJ2-7; TRBD1 is a possible D gene (5 bases). The germline V gene encodes CDR1 SEHNR and CDR2 FQNEAQ (reference sequence). The CDR3 has 13 amino acids. V lost 5 bases and J 5 bases, leaving 13 bases between the germline ends.

This clone has ten or more counts. The V and J genes are TRBV11-3 and TRBJ1-2; tentative D call: TRBD1 (5 bases). V lost 5 bases, J lost 5 bases, and 12 bases lay in between. In germline, CDR1 is SGHNT, CDR2 YENEEA. The CDR3 spans 13 residues. CDR3 bases: TGTGCCAGCAGCCCGGAGACAGAATATGGCTACACCTTC. Protein: CASSPETEYGYTF.

V usage is TRBV6-4 and J usage is TRBJ2-1; a weak D match, TRBD2 (5 bases). Trimming left V 0 bases short and J 7 bases short, with 7 bases between. The CDR3 covers 13 residues. CDR1 is MRHNA and CDR2 is SNTAGT in the germline V gene. The chain's CDR3 is CASSDSAGNEQFF. CDR3 in DNA: TGTGCCAGCAGTGACTCGGCGGGTAATGAGCAGTTCTTC.

In this sample, this clone turned up a few times. The CDR3 region is CASMYSSYEQYF. In DNA, the CDR3 is TGTGCCAGCATGTACAGTTCCTACGAGCAGTACTTC. The V call is TRBV2, the J call TRBJ2-5; D is unclear. Near its end, the DNA agrees better with TRBJ2-7, so the J call may be wrong. The length of the CDR3 is 12 residues. Germline assignment: CDR1 SNHLY and CDR2 FYNNEI.

This clone was detected only once. The V gene is TRBV7-2, the J gene TRBJ2-7, with 9 bases that match TRBD1. Germline V lookup: CDR1 SGHTA, CDR2 FQGNSA. V lost 3 bases, J lost 0 bases, and 3 bases stayed unmatched. The length of the CDR3 is 15 residues. The CDR3 DNA reads as TGTGCCAGCAGCTTGATGGGACAGGGCTCCTACGAGCAGTACTTC. It yields the protein CASSLMGQGSYEQYF.

The rearrangement uses TRBV29-1 and TRBJ1-4; D gene ambiguous. V shed 3 bases and J shed 5 bases, with 4 bases lying between them. The CDR3 sequence is 11 residues long. The germline gives CDR1 SQVTM, CDR2 ANQGSEA. CDR3 nucleotide sequence: TGCAGCGTTGAGCTAAATGAAAAACTGTTTTTT. Residues: CSVELNEKLFF.

The rearrangement links TRBV6-5 to TRBJ2-5; 7 positions match TRBD1. Per the germline V gene, CDR1 is MNHEY and CDR2 is SVGAGI. The CDR3 extends over 14 amino acids. The ends lost 5 bases at V and 6 bases at J; junction bases unmatched: 9. The CDR3: CASSTRTGLQTQYF. Written as DNA, the CDR3 is TGTGCCAGCAGTACTCGGACAGGTTTACAGACCCAGTACTTC.

This clone came up once. The CDR3 coding sequence is TGCGCCAGCAGCATACAGGGGAACACTGAAGCTTTCTTT. This translates into CASSIQGNTEAFF. The V gene is TRBV5-1, the J gene TRBJ1-1; possible D gene TRBD1, 6 bases. Germline V gives CDR1 SGHRS, CDR2 YFSETQ. This CDR3 is 13 amino acids long. V lost 4 bases and J lost 1, with 8 bases in between.

The chain combines TRBV27 with TRBJ2-3; maybe TRBD1 (5 bases). This CDR3 spans 15 amino acids. The germline V gene encodes CDR1 MNHEY and CDR2 SMNVEV (reference sequence). The V gene lost 5 bases and the J gene lost 3 bases, with 15 bases spanning the gap. The CDR3 loop is CASSPRVRATDTQYF. CDR3 bases: TGTGCCAGCAGTCCCAGGGTAAGGGCGACAGATACGCAGTATTTT.

This clone came up a few times. The chain is built from TRBV6-5 and TRBJ2-5; 9 bases align to TRBD2. The junction had 10 bases not matched to a gene; V was cut back by 4 bases and J by 4 bases. CDR3 length: 16 residues. CDR1 is MNHEY, CDR2 SVGAGI, per germline. This chain's CDR3 is CASSWGPGLAGETQYF. The CDR3 DNA reads as TGTGCCAGCAGTTGGGGACCGGGACTAGCAGGAGAGACCCAGTACTTC.

The V gene is TRBV25-1, the J gene TRBJ1-2, with D perhaps TRBD1 (5 bases). The V end was cut by 4 bases, the J end by 7 bases, with 10 bases between. This CDR3 has 12 residues. Per the germline V gene, CDR1 is MGHDK and CDR2 is SYGVNS. The chain's CDR3 is CASSVGQGGYTF. The CDR3 region has the DNA TGTGCCAGCAGTGTCGGGCAGGGTGGCTACACCTTC.

This chain uses TRBV7-6 with TRBJ2-3; maybe TRBD2 (6 bases). In germline, CDR1 is SGHVS, CDR2 FNYEAQ. V was shortened by 5 bases and J by 6 bases, with 18 bases between the two germline ends. The CDR3 runs 15 residues. The CDR3 DNA reads TGTGCCAGCAGCGCCATAGCTGGGGGGACTGATACGCAGTATTTT. As protein: CASSAIAGGTDTQYF.

The chain links TRBV5-1 to TRBJ1-1, with D possibly matching TRBD1 (6 bases). This CDR3 is built from 18 residues. Trimming removed 3 bases at V and 6 bases at J, with 27 bases between. Germline V gene sequence: CDR1 SGHRS, CDR2 YFSETQ. CDR3 loop: CASSYRALVRDIVAEAFF. The CDR3 DNA reads as TGCGCCAGCAGCTACCGCGCCCTCGTTAGGGACATCGTCGCTGAAGCTTTCTTT. Full variable domain (missing parts from reference TRBV5-1 and TRBJ1-1): KAGVTQTPRYLIKTRGQQVTLSCSPISGHRSVSWYQQTPGQGLQFLFEYFSETQRNKGNFPGRFSGRQFSNSRSEMNVSTLELGDSALYLCASSYRALVRDIVAEAFFGQGTRLTVV.

This sequence joins TRBV11-2 and TRBJ2-5, with 10 bases lining up with TRBD2. V dropped 0 bases and J dropped 4; count of bases not matched to a gene: 5. CDR3 length equals 16 residues. Germline V gives CDR1 SGHAT, CDR2 FQNNGV. In DNA form, the CDR3 reads TGTGCCAGCAGCTTAGAAGGAGCGGGAGGGAGAGAGACCCAGTACTTC. Translated: CASSLEGAGGRETQYF.

This chain links TRBV19 with TRBJ1-2; D gene unclear. The germline V gene encodes CDR1 LNHDA and CDR2 SQIVND (reference sequence). The CDR3 has 15 amino acids. Trimming shortened V by 7 bases and J by 7 bases, and 22 bases separated the two germline ends. CDR3 bases: TGTGCCAGTACCCCAAATCCCAGTGAGACTTCTGGCTACACCTTC. Residues: CASTPNPSETSGYTF. Looking up the rest from reference TRBV19 and TRBJ1-2 gives the full variable domain: DGGITQSPKYLFRKEGQNVTLSCEQNLNHDAMYWYRQDPGQGLRLIYYSQIVNDFQKGDIAEGYSVSREKKESFPLTVTSAQKNPTAFYLCASTPNPSETSGYTFGSGTRLTVV.

The chain couples TRBV2 to TRBJ2-1, with D hard to call. The CDR3 length is 15 residues. CDR1 is SNHLY and CDR2 is FYNNEI in the germline V gene. Trimming took 4 bases from V and 0 from J, leaving 10 bases between them. The DNA for the CDR3 is TGTGCCAGCAGTGCCTTTACGAGCTCCTACAATGAGCAGTTCTTC. Translated, it gives CASSAFTSSYNEQFF.

This clone was detected only a few times. The rearrangement links TRBV2 to TRBJ1-2; a weak D match, TRBD1 (6 bases). The CDR3 runs 12 residues. V was cut by 10 bases and J by 6 bases, with 15 bases left in between. CDR1 and CDR2 (germline): SNHLY, FYNNEI. The CDR3 coding sequence is TGTGCCACAAGACAGGTGTTGGATGGCTACACCTTC. As protein: CATRQVLDGYTF.

A single count supports this clone. This chain links TRBV5-1 with TRBJ2-7, with D possibly being TRBD1 (6 bases). The germline V gene has CDR1 SGHRS and CDR2 YFSETQ. V was shortened by 0 bases and J by 7 bases, with 11 bases between the two germline ends. The CDR3 runs to 13 residues. Here the CDR3 reads CASSLVGTGEQYF. The CDR3 coding sequence is TGCGCCAGCAGCTTGGTGGGCACAGGGGAGCAGTACTTC.

This chain links TRBV28 with TRBJ2-7; 11 bases align to TRBD2. CDR3 length equals 17 residues. Germline V lookup: CDR1 MDHEN, CDR2 SYDVKM. After removal of 7 bases from V and 4 bases from J, the junction contained 15 bases not matched to a gene. CDR3 nucleotide sequence: TGTGCCAGCAACAACCCCGGCTCTACTAGCGGGAGTTACGAGCAGTACTTC. Residues: CASNNPGSTSGSYEQYF.

The chain joins TRBV27 to TRBJ2-1, with 8 bases aligning to TRBD2. Germline CDR1 MNHEY, CDR2 SMNVEV (reference sequence). This CDR3 is built from 12 residues. CDR3 in DNA: TGTGGAGCGGGAGCCTCCTACAATGAGCAGTTCTTC. Amino acids: CGAGASYNEQFF.

On this clone itself: This CDR3 is missing its conserved last phenylalanine or tryptophan, likely due to a read error. The chain employs TRBV2 and TRBJ1-1, with D possibly matching TRBD1 (5 bases). The germline gives CDR1 SNHLY, CDR2 FYNNEI. V dropped 8 bases and J dropped 0 bases, with 10 bases sitting between them. The CDR3 contains 13 residues. The CDR3 DNA sequence: TGTGCCAGCTTAGGGGTCATGAACACTGAAGCTTTCCTT. Its protein is CASLGVMNTEAFL.

The chain joins TRBV9 to TRBJ2-1, with a possible D match to TRBD2 (6 bases). The germline gives CDR1 SGDLS, CDR2 YYNGEE. The CDR3 totals 17 residues. Trimming took off 0 bases at V and 0 bases at J, with 13 bases between the two ends. CDR3 sequence reads: CASSVGGGPSSYNEQFF. CDR3 DNA: TGTGCCAGCAGCGTAGGGGGAGGCCCGAGCTCCTACAATGAGCAGTTCTTC. Together with reference TRBV9 and TRBJ2-1, the CDR3 gives the full variable domain: DSGVTQTPKHLITATGQRVTLRCSPRSGDLSVYWYQQSLDQGLQFLIQYYNGEERAKGNILERFSAQQFPDLHSELNLSSLELGDSALYFCASSVGGGPSSYNEQFFGPGTRLTVL.

This clone was seen more than once but under ten times. The V call is TRBV7-3, the J call TRBJ2-3; TRBD1 is a possible D gene (6 bases). V lost 6 bases and J lost 4, with 17 bases in between. The CDR3 has 15 residues. Germline V gene sequence: CDR1 SGHTA, CDR2 FQGTGA. The CDR3, as DNA: TGTGCCAGCAGTGGGGGCGTTATTTTCGCAGATACGCAGTATTTT. This gives the protein CASSGGVIFADTQYF.

This chain links TRBV27 with TRBJ2-3, with 10 positions matching TRBD2. The trim removed 7 bases at V and 4 bases at J, leaving 8 bases unmatched. CDR1 and CDR2 (germline): MNHEY, SMNVEV (reference sequence). The CDR3 contains 15 residues. In DNA form, the CDR3 reads TGTGCCAGCACCCAGCGGGAGGGAATTGCAGATACGCAGTATTTT. It yields the protein CASTQREGIADTQYF.

This clone was seen a single time. This chain joins TRBV7-9 and TRBJ2-3, with 11 bases matching TRBD1. V shed 5 bases and J 5 bases; nucleotides not matched to a gene: 6. CDR1 SEHNR and CDR2 FQNEAQ come from the germline V gene (reference sequence). The CDR3 is 15 amino acids. The CDR3 sequence is CASSLGQGALDTQYF. The CDR3 DNA follows: TGTGCCAGCAGCCTAGGACAGGGGGCGTTAGATACGCAGTATTTT.

The chain combines TRBV7-8 with TRBJ1-2; D ambiguous. Trimming removed 1 base at V and 0 bases at J, with 6 bases between. This CDR3 is built from 14 residues. In germline, CDR1 is SGHVS, CDR2 FQNEAQ. CDR3 sequence reads: CASSLGLANYGYTF. The CDR3 bases are TGTGCCAGCAGCTTAGGGCTTGCTAACTATGGCTACACCTTC.